Below are 10 T cell receptor beta chains sequenced from a single sample in a study of response to subunit inactivated influenza vaccine. TCRdb itself ran the RT-PCR reads through MiXCR, one entry per CDR3 protein. The table lists 500,000 to 550,000 distinct CDR3 sequences, 6% to 9% of them singletons. The sequences come from PBMCs from blood, collected less than 30 months after vaccination. These receptors were obtained from a man between 50 and 75 years old who received an inactivated influenza vaccine.

This clonotype occurred a few times. The rearrangement uses TRBV5-6 and TRBJ2-7, with 7 positions matching TRBD2. Per the germline V gene, CDR1 is SGHDT and CDR2 is YYEEEE. V shed 0 bases and J 3 bases; nucleotides not matched to a gene: 6. CDR3 size: 15 residues. In DNA, the CDR3 is TGTGCCAGCAGCTTGGGGCGGGAGTGGGGCTACGAGCAGTACTTC. Encoded protein: CASSLGREWGYEQYF.

The chain's CDR3 is CASSYLGATEAFF. The CDR3 DNA reads TGTGCCAGCAGTTATTTGGGGGCTACTGAAGCTTTCTTT. The chain uses TRBV6-2 or TRBV6-3 and TRBJ1-1; perhaps TRBD1 as D (6 bases). The germline V and J ends were trimmed by 3 bases and 5 bases, with 10 bases remaining between them. The CDR3 runs to 13 residues. Germline CDR1 reads MNHEY; CDR2 reads SVGEGT.

This clonotype came up many times. Here the CDR3 reads CASSPRTGRVRTDTQYF. The CDR3 DNA sequence: TGCGCCAGCAGCCCGCGGACAGGGAGGGTGCGCACAGATACGCAGTATTTT. This chain links TRBV5-1 with TRBJ2-3; D perhaps matches TRBD1 (8 bases). Germline loops: CDR1 SGHRS, CDR2 YFSETQ. This CDR3 has 17 residues. The V gene lost 4 bases and the J gene lost 1 base, with 19 bases spanning the gap.

The table lists this clonotype with a few counts. The V and J genes are TRBV25-1 and TRBJ2-5; no firm D call. The CDR3 totals 11 residues. The V end lost 2 bases, the J end lost 6 bases, and 4 bases lay between the germline ends. Germline-derived CDR1 and CDR2 are MGHDK and SYGVNS. The CDR3 DNA sequence: TGTGCCAGCAGTGAAGGACAGACCCAGTACTTC. Protein sequence: CASSEGQTQYF.

The chain has TRBV15 and TRBJ2-7; no definite D call. Germline V gives CDR1 LNHNV, CDR2 YYDKDF (reference sequence). V dropped 0 bases and J dropped 3 bases, with 9 bases sitting between them. This CDR3 region has 14 residues. The CDR3 region has the DNA TGTGCCACCAGCAGAGATTACGGCAGCTACGAGCAGTACTTC. This translates into CATSRDYGSYEQYF.

This clonotype was seen more than once but under ten times. The rearrangement joins TRBV7-9 to TRBJ2-7, with 11 nucleotides matching TRBD2. V was pared by 4 bases and J by 1 base, with 6 bases of the junction left unmatched. Germline V gene data show CDR1 as SEHNR and CDR2 as FQNEAQ (reference sequence). This CDR3 contains 16 residues. This CDR3 reads CASSSPTSGNSYEQYF. The CDR3 coding sequence is TGTGCCAGCAGCTCGCCGACTAGCGGGAATTCCTACGAGCAGTACTTC.

In this sample, this clonotype turned up a few times. This chain connects TRBV7-2 to TRBJ1-4; D is uncertain. Looked up from germline, CDR1 is SGHTA and CDR2 is FQGNSA. CDR3 length: 19 residues. Deletions cut 0 bases from V and 0 bases from J, with 17 bases between. The CDR3 DNA reads as TGTGCCAGCAGCTTAGCCCCATATCGACGACCTGCAACTAATGAAAAACTGTTTTTT. Protein: CASSLAPYRRPATNEKLFF.

The V call is TRBV9, the J call TRBJ2-2; D possibly uses TRBD1 or TRBD2 (5 bases each). Germline V gene lookup returns CDR1 SGDLS and CDR2 YYNGEE. The CDR3 totals 13 residues. The germline V and J ends were trimmed by 2 bases and 3 bases, with 5 bases remaining between them. In DNA, the CDR3 is TGTGCCAGCAGCGTGGGGGACACCGGGGAGCTGTTTTTT. Its translation: CASSVGDTGELFF.

This clonotype was counted ten times or more. The V call is TRBV5-1, the J call TRBJ2-3; possible D gene TRBD1, 5 bases. The CDR3 loop spans 17 amino acids. The germline gives CDR1 SGHRS, CDR2 YFSETQ. V lost 4 bases, J lost 3 bases, and 21 bases lay in between. The CDR3: CASSHTNRQSQTDTQYF. CDR3 DNA: TGCGCCAGCAGCCATACAAACAGACAGAGCCAAACAGATACGCAGTATTTT.

This clonotype appeared many times. The chain recombines TRBV20-1 with TRBJ2-1; 11 bases are a match to TRBD2. The germline V gene has CDR1 DFQATT and CDR2 SNEGSKA (reference sequence). The CDR3 contains 16 residues. Losses at the gene ends were 5 bases for V and 5 bases for J; bases not matched to a gene: 11. CDR3: CSAYNSGRAQNNEQFF. The CDR3 bases are TGCAGTGCTTATAATAGCGGGAGGGCCCAAAACAATGAGCAGTTCTTC.